This TCR beta chain stems from a study of vaccination effects on CD4 cells after COVID-19. Overall study context: Prior to sequencing, the ViraFEST assay stimulated PBMC with viral peptide pools, which expanded the antigen-specific CD4+ T cells. Wells containing 1.5 million to 2 million PBMC each were cultured with roughly 10 IU/ml IL-2 and 8 to 10 ug/ml peptides.

Remarks on this clone: Its antigen remains unidentified.

Culture lasted approximately 10 days before CD4+ T cell isolation. The authors exchanged half the medium for IL-2 medium on days 3 and 7. Notes on the study in general: Marked clonal contraction was seen late after vaccination (in both infection- and vaccine-induced clones).

The CDR3 has 15 residues. Germline lookup yields CDR1 SGHDN and CDR2 FVKESK. Unmatched junction bases numbered 5, after V lost 0 bases and J lost 8 bases. Produced via immunoSEQ multiplex PCR; TCRdb's table is partial and in-frame only. The repertoire holds tens of thousands of clones, with roughly 79% as singletons. The chain recombines TRBV14 with TRBJ2-1; 9 nucleotides line up with TRBD2. The clonotype originates from a human donor who received a COVID-19 vaccine. The sample in question was CD4+ T cells from PBMCs cultured without peptide, obtained before COVID-19 vaccination. The CDR3 DNA sequence: TGTGCCAGCAGCCAAGATGGACTAGCGATCGATGAGCAGTTCTTC. This gives the protein CASSQDGLAIDEQFF.